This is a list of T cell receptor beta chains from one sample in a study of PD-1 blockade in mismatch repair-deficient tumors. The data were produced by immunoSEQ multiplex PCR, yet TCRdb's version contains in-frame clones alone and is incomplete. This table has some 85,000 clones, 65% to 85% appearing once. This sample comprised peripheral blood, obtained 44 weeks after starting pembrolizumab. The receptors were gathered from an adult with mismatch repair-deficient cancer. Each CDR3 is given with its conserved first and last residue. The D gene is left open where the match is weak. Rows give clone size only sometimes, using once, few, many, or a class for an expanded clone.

CDR3nt: TGTGCCAGCAGTGAATCCGGTTCGGCCCAGCATTTT
CDR3aa: CASSESGSAQHF
j_gene: TRBJ1-5
v_gene: TRBV25-1
abundance: .
d_gene: .

CDR3nt: TGTGCCAGCAGGGTCGTTGAGGGTCATGAGCAGTTCTTC
CDR3aa: CASRVVEGHEQFF
j_gene: TRBJ2-1
v_gene: TRBV7-9
abundance: .
d_gene: .

CDR3nt: TGTGCCAGCAGCCTAAGACAGGGGGATGGAGATACGCAGTATTTT
CDR3aa: CASSLRQGDGDTQYF
j_gene: TRBJ2-3
v_gene: TRBV9
abundance: .
d_gene: TRBD1

CDR3nt: TGCGCCAGCAGCTTGGCGACAGCAACTAATGAAAAACTGTTTTTT
CDR3aa: CASSLATATNEKLFF
j_gene: TRBJ1-4
v_gene: TRBV5-1
abundance: .
d_gene: .

CDR3nt: TGCGCCAGCAGTTCCGGACTAGCGGAAGAGACCCAGTACTTC
CDR3aa: CASSSGLAEETQYF
j_gene: TRBJ2-5
v_gene: TRBV5-1
abundance: .
d_gene: TRBD2

CDR3nt: TGTGCCAGCAGCTTGAGGGTCCGAGGAGAGACCCAGTACTTC
CDR3aa: CASSLRVRGETQYF
j_gene: TRBJ2-5
v_gene: TRBV9
abundance: .
d_gene: .

CDR3nt: TGTGCCAGCAGCCAATCGACCAATAGGGGCTACACCTTC
CDR3aa: CASSQSTNRGYTF
j_gene: TRBJ1-2
v_gene: TRBV14
abundance: .
d_gene: .

CDR3nt: TGTGCCTGGGGGACCGAAAACACTGAAGCTTTCTTT
CDR3aa: CAWGTENTEAFF
j_gene: TRBJ1-1
v_gene: TRBV30
abundance: .
d_gene: .

CDR3nt: TGTGCCAGCAGTTTTGACAGGGTTGAAAAACTGTTTTTT
CDR3aa: CASSFDRVEKLFF
j_gene: TRBJ1-4
v_gene: TRBV27
abundance: .
d_gene: TRBD1

CDR3nt: TGTGCCAGCAGCTCTCAGCCCGGAGGGCAAGAGACCCAGTACTTC
CDR3aa: CASSSQPGGQETQYF
j_gene: TRBJ2-5
v_gene: TRBV9
abundance: .
d_gene: .

CDR3nt: TGCGCCAGCAGCTTGGCAGGGGGCTATGGCTACACCTTC
CDR3aa: CASSLAGGYGYTF
j_gene: TRBJ1-2
v_gene: TRBV5-1
abundance: .
d_gene: TRBD1

CDR3nt: TGTGCCTGGAGTGTACCCGGGGTAGGGGGCTATGGCTACACCTTC
CDR3aa: CAWSVPGVGGYGYTF
j_gene: TRBJ1-2
v_gene: TRBV30
abundance: .
d_gene: .

CDR3nt: TGTGCCAGCAGCTTAGGACTAGCGGGAACCTACGAGCAGTACTTC
CDR3aa: CASSLGLAGTYEQYF
j_gene: TRBJ2-7
v_gene: TRBV7-2
abundance: .
d_gene: TRBD2

CDR3nt: TGTGCCAGCAGCGTATCTGGCTCATTCGGGACTGAAGCTTTCTTT
CDR3aa: CASSVSGSFGTEAFF
j_gene: TRBJ1-1
v_gene: TRBV9
abundance: .
d_gene: .

CDR3nt: TGCGCCAGCAGCTTTTTGGGGGAGGGCGGTCAGCCCCAGCATTTT
CDR3aa: CASSFLGEGGQPQHF
j_gene: TRBJ1-5
v_gene: TRBV5-1
abundance: .
d_gene: .

CDR3nt: TGTGCCAGCAGCTTAGGACGCACAGATACGCAGTATTTT
CDR3aa: CASSLGRTDTQYF
j_gene: TRBJ2-3
v_gene: TRBV13
abundance: .
d_gene: .

CDR3nt: TGTGCCTGGAGTAGGAGGAACACTGAAGCTTTCTTT
CDR3aa: CAWSRRNTEAFF
j_gene: TRBJ1-1
v_gene: TRBV30
abundance: .
d_gene: .

CDR3nt: TGTGCCAGCAGCCCCGGTCAGGGGTTCTATGGCTACACCTTC
CDR3aa: CASSPGQGFYGYTF
j_gene: TRBJ1-2
v_gene: TRBV9
abundance: .
d_gene: .

CDR3nt: TGCGCCAGCAGCCTAGAGGGCCTTCCAGAAGAAGGTGACACCATATATTTT
CDR3aa: CASSLEGLPEEGDTIYF
j_gene: TRBJ1-3
v_gene: TRBV4-1
abundance: .
d_gene: .

CDR3nt: TGTGCCAGCAGCGTCCCAGGGGGCACTGAAGCTTTCTTT
CDR3aa: CASSVPGGTEAFF
j_gene: TRBJ1-1
v_gene: TRBV9
abundance: once
d_gene: TRBD1

CDR3nt: TGTGCCAGCAGCTTAGGGCAGGGGGTAGGGATGAACACTGAAGCTTTCTTT
CDR3aa: CASSLGQGVGMNTEAFF
j_gene: TRBJ1-1
v_gene: TRBV13
abundance: once
d_gene: TRBD1

CDR3nt: TGTGCCAGCAGTGACCGTTACGAGCAGTACTTC
CDR3aa: CASSDRYEQYF
j_gene: TRBJ2-7
v_gene: TRBV25-1
abundance: .
d_gene: .

CDR3nt: TGTGCCAGCAGCTTGTCGACGAACACTGAAGCTTTCTTT
CDR3aa: CASSLSTNTEAFF
j_gene: TRBJ1-1
v_gene: TRBV5-4
abundance: .
d_gene: .

CDR3nt: TGTGCCAGCAGCGGACTAGCGGGGAGCACAGATACGCAGTATTTT
CDR3aa: CASSGLAGSTDTQYF
j_gene: TRBJ2-3
v_gene: TRBV6-5
abundance: .
d_gene: TRBD2

CDR3nt: TGTGCCATCAAGTCGGGAGGGGCCAATGAGCAGTTCTTC
CDR3aa: CAIKSGGANEQFF
j_gene: TRBJ2-1
v_gene: TRBV10-3
abundance: .
d_gene: TRBD2

CDR3nt: TGCGCCAGCAGCCCCAGCTCTGGGGCCAACGTCCTGACTTTC
CDR3aa: CASSPSSGANVLTF
j_gene: TRBJ2-6
v_gene: TRBV5-1
abundance: .
d_gene: .

CDR3nt: TGTGCCAGCAGCAAAGATGCCAGCGGGAGGTCCTACAATGAGCAGTTCTTC
CDR3aa: CASSKDASGRSYNEQFF
j_gene: TRBJ2-1
v_gene: TRBV21-1
abundance: .
d_gene: .

CDR3nt: TGTGCCTGGAGTCCGATAGCGGGAGGTGGGGATACGCAGTATTTT
CDR3aa: CAWSPIAGGGDTQYF
j_gene: TRBJ2-3
v_gene: TRBV30
abundance: .
d_gene: TRBD2

CDR3nt: TGTGCCACCAGCAAGGACTCAAAAACCTACGAGCAGTACTTC
CDR3aa: CATSKDSKTYEQYF
j_gene: TRBJ2-7
v_gene: TRBV15
abundance: .
d_gene: .

CDR3nt: TGTGCCAGCAGCTTGGGACTAGCGGGAATCTACGAGCAGTACTTC
CDR3aa: CASSLGLAGIYEQYF
j_gene: TRBJ2-7
v_gene: TRBV5-4
abundance: .
d_gene: TRBD2

CDR3nt: TGCGCCAGCAGCCAAGTAGTATCGGGGAATGAGCAGTTCTTC
CDR3aa: CASSQVVSGNEQFF
j_gene: TRBJ2-1
v_gene: TRBV4-1
abundance: .
d_gene: .

CDR3nt: TGTGCCAGCAGCTTGGGACAGGGGGCCTCCCAGCAGTACTTC
CDR3aa: CASSLGQGASQQYF
j_gene: TRBJ2-7
v_gene: TRBV13
abundance: .
d_gene: TRBD1

CDR3nt: TGTGCCTGGAGCGCTCTAGGACTAGCGGGAGGTGAGCAGTTCTTC
CDR3aa: CAWSALGLAGGEQFF
j_gene: TRBJ2-1
v_gene: TRBV30
abundance: few
d_gene: TRBD2

CDR3nt: TGTGCCAGCAGCTTGGTTGGGGGGAGCACAGATACGCAGTATTTT
CDR3aa: CASSLVGGSTDTQYF
j_gene: TRBJ2-3
v_gene: TRBV5-4
abundance: .
d_gene: .

CDR3nt: TGTGCCAGCAGCCTGCTTCCCCGCCCCAGTGAAAAACTGTTTTTT
CDR3aa: CASSLLPRPSEKLFF
j_gene: TRBJ1-4
v_gene: TRBV7-9
abundance: .
d_gene: .

CDR3nt: TGTGCCAGCAGCTTGCTATTAGCGGGAGTTAGCACAGATATGCAGTATTTT
CDR3aa: CASSLLLAGVSTDMQYF
j_gene: TRBJ2-3
v_gene: TRBV5-6
abundance: .
d_gene: TRBD2

CDR3nt: TGTGCCAGCAGCTTACAGGGTAATAACAATCAGCCCCAGCATTTT
CDR3aa: CASSLQGNNNQPQHF
j_gene: TRBJ1-5
v_gene: TRBV7-2
abundance: .
d_gene: .

CDR3nt: TGTGCCAGCAGCCAAGATTTAGCGGGAGCCGCAGATACGCAGTATTTT
CDR3aa: CASSQDLAGAADTQYF
j_gene: TRBJ2-3
v_gene: TRBV4-2
abundance: once
d_gene: TRBD2

CDR3nt: TGTGCCAGCAGACTCGGACAGGTCGGGAGGCCCCAGCATTTT
CDR3aa: CASRLGQVGRPQHF
j_gene: TRBJ1-5
v_gene: TRBV6-6
abundance: few
d_gene: TRBD1